Listed here is a single T cell receptor (beta chain). Its specificity is not known. The source of the sample is a study of T cell repertoires in cytomegalovirus infection. About the study: Both a matching HLA type and CMV infection were indicated by public TCR beta signatures.

Study findings and constraints: Identification of carriers of CMV plus the relevant HLA was performed using cumulative public TCR beta family frequency.

V was pared by 4 bases and J by 3 bases, with 3 bases of the junction left unmatched. Germline V gene lookup returns CDR1 SGHVS and CDR2 FNYEAQ. The CDR3 length is 14 residues. TCRdb redid the calling of the reads with MiXCR, one entry per CDR3 protein. Of 250,000 to 400,000 distinct CDR3 sequences in the sample, just under 25% were seen once. V usage is TRBV7-6 and J usage is TRBJ2-3; 8 bases are shared with TRBD1. The material sequenced was cultured PBMCs, taken from culture after CMV antigen stimulation. The clonotype comes from a human donor in good health (CMV status not recorded). Some clones in this sample may be carry-over from other donors' samples. For the CDR3, the DNA is TGTGCCAGCAGCTGGACAGGGAAGACAGATACGCAGTATTTT. It is translated as CASSWTGKTDTQYF.